This TCR beta chain was profiled in a study of neoadjuvant anti-PD-1 for oral cavity cancer. For the study at large: Patients without progression got a fourth dose around day 43.

These newly diagnosed stage II-IVA oral cavity squamous cell carcinoma patients had no prior systemic or radiation treatment. These oral cavity squamous cell carcinomas were HPV-negative and locally advanced. Tumor libraries mostly used about 5 ug genomic DNA, two replicates each. The data were produced by immunoSEQ multiplex PCR, yet TCRdb's version contains in-frame clones alone and is incomplete. The sample lists several thousand clones; roughly 45% were seen once. With regard to this clone: Within the sample, other DNA sequences also encode this same CDR3.

This CDR3 spans 20 amino acids. Germline V CDR1 and CDR2: SGHRS, YFSETQ. After removal of 1 base from V and 1 base from J, the junction contained 14 bases not matched to a gene. The chain combines TRBV5-1 with TRBJ2-3, with TRBD1 matching 11 bases. This receptor was obtained from a person aged 35-79 years with oral cavity squamous cell carcinoma. The source material was tumor tissue, sampled before nivolumab (anti-PD-1) treatment. The DNA of the CDR3 is TGCGCCAGCAGCTTGCCTTCCGGGACAGGGGGGGGTTCGGGCACAGATACGCAGTATTTT. It is translated as CASSLPSGTGGGSGTDTQYF.